These 27 T cell receptor beta chains were sequenced from one sample in a study of T cells in women clearing cervical HPV infection (dated by TCRdb to the late 2010s). Library preparation employed the immunoSEQ multiplex PCR assay. TCRdb stores this immuneACCESS table with in-frame sequences only. Part of the clones is absent; in the studies checked, under half of the shortfall reflects unresolved V genes, and no reason is known for the rest. The sample table gives approximately 34,000 clones. Around 7% of the sample is in the top ten clones. The sequenced sample consisted of blood buffy coat. Every receptor here comes from a woman between 18 and 70 years old with a cervical HPV16 infection that either progressed to CIN3+ or cleared (not recorded which).

Details on this clone: Germline is not matched at one junction end, which may reflect a read error. The read falls 3 residues short of the CDR3 end, and the missing part is taken from the germline J gene. Other DNA sequences in this sample translate to the same CDR3. J is TRBJ1-3 and V is TRBV6-1; D is ambiguous. Looked up from germline, CDR1 is MNHNS and CDR2 is SASEGT. This CDR3 has 12 residues. CDR3 DNA, as far as it was read: TGTGCCAGCAGTGCGTCAGGATACACT. Translated, it gives CASSASGYT. The CDR3 in full is CASSASGYTIYF.

Of note for this clone: The CDR3 end falls 3 residues outside the read, so it is completed with the germline J gene. The genes are TRBV19 and TRBJ1-1; D not certain. The V and J ends lost 3 bases and 2 bases respectively, with 10 bases between them. CDR3 length equals 14 residues. Germline-derived CDR1 and CDR2 are LNHDA and SQIVND (reference sequence). The sequenced part of the CDR3 DNA is TGTGCCAGTAGTATTCGGGGTACTAACACTGAA. Its protein is CASSIRGTNTE. The full CDR3 is CASSIRGTNTEAFF.

Comment on this clone: An end of the junction does not agree with germline; a read error may underlie this. The missing CDR3 end, 3 residues past where the read stops, is filled in from the germline J gene. This chain joins TRBV5-5 and TRBJ2-5; 7 bases align to TRBD1. The CDR3 is 13 residues long. The germline V gene encodes CDR1 SGHKS and CDR2 YYEKEE (reference sequence). The CDR3 spells CASSFQGEDTQYF. The DNA read from the CDR3 is TGTGCCAGCAGCTTCCAGGGGGAAGATACC.

About this clone: The CDR3 extends 3 residues past the end of the read, so its final part is completed from the germline J gene. The genes are TRBV5-6 and TRBJ2-3; no reliable D call. Trimming took 3 bases from V and 3 from J, leaving 8 bases between them. The CDR3 has 13 residues. Germline CDR1 SGHDT, CDR2 YYEEEE. Here the CDR3 reads CASSSVETDTQYF. CDR3 DNA (partial): TGTGCCAGCAGCTCGGTCGAAACAGATACG.

As to this clone: The read halts 3 residues ahead of the CDR3 end, with the missing end drawn from the germline J gene. This chain connects TRBV7-8 to TRBJ2-5, with D possibly being TRBD2 (6 bases). The CDR3 loop spans 13 amino acids. Germline lookup yields CDR1 SGHVS and CDR2 FQNEAQ. V dropped 7 bases and J dropped 3 bases, with 12 bases sitting between them. The covered CDR3 bases are TGTGCCAGCAACGGGGGACGGGAAGAGACC. Translating it yields CASNGGREET. The entire CDR3 sequence reads CASNGGREETQYF.

Notes on this clone: Coverage ceases 3 residues before the CDR3 finishes, and the germline J gene fills in the end. The genes are TRBV20-1 and TRBJ2-3; 7 nucleotides match TRBD2. The CDR3 has 12 amino acids. Losses at the gene ends were 5 bases for V and 2 bases for J; bases not matched to a gene: 1. The germline V gene has CDR1 DFQATT and CDR2 SNEGSKA (reference sequence). The part of the CDR3 DNA that was read is TGCAGTGCTCGGGGGGTCACAGATACG. Residues: CSARGVTDT. The whole CDR3 sequence is CSARGVTDTQYF.

Regarding this clone: The read finishes 3 residues shy of the CDR3 end, and the germline J gene is used to complete it. The chain is built from TRBV7-6 and TRBJ2-5; D might be TRBD1 (7 bases). The V gene's germline CDR1 is SGHVS and CDR2 FNYEAQ. The CDR3 runs 14 residues. V lost 0 bases and J lost 7, with 12 bases in between. Partial CDR3 DNA: TGTGCCAGCAGCTTAGCGGCAGGGGGAGGGACC. Its protein product is CASSLAAGGGT. The whole CDR3 protein is CASSLAAGGGTQYF.

Details on this clone: Coverage ceases 3 residues before the CDR3 finishes, and the germline J gene fills in the end. The chain employs TRBV10-3 and TRBJ2-3; 11 bases are shared with TRBD2. The J segment lost 0 bases and the V segment lost 8 bases, leaving 1 base of the junction unmatched. The CDR3 has 14 amino acids. In germline, CDR1 is ENHRY, CDR2 SYGVKD. CDR3: CAIRTSGSTDTQYF. The CDR3 bases that were read are TGTGCCATCCGGACTAGCGGGAGCACAGATACG.

For this clone: The read falls 3 residues short of the CDR3 end, and the missing part is taken from the germline J gene. The V gene is TRBV7-9, the J gene TRBJ2-7; 7 bases fit TRBD1. The V and J ends lost 4 bases and 3 bases, in that order; junction bases with no gene match: 6. Germline V lookup: CDR1 SEHNR, CDR2 FQNEAQ (reference sequence). CDR3 length: 14 residues. Partial CDR3 DNA: TGTGCCAGCAGCTCCGACAGGGACCTCTACGAG. It yields the protein CASSSDRDLYE. The whole CDR3 region reads CASSSDRDLYEQYF. The full variable domain, its missing parts supplied by reference TRBV7-9 and TRBJ2-7, is DTGVSQNPRHKITKRGQNVTFRCDPISEHNRLYWYRQTLGQGPEFLTYFQNEAQLEKSRLLSDRFSAERPKGSFSTLEIQRTEQGDSAMYLCASSSDRDLYEQYFGPGTRLTVT.

Concerning this clone: The sequenced fragment ends 3 residues before the CDR3 boundary, so the rest is inferred from the germline J gene. This chain connects TRBV19 to TRBJ1-2, with TRBD1 as a possible D gene (5 bases). Germline CDR1 and CDR2: LNHDA and SQIVND (reference sequence). This CDR3 has 15 amino acids. CDR3 loop: CASSIAGTFSYDYTF. The sequenced CDR3 bases are TGTGCCAGTAGTATAGCCGGGACTTTCTCCTACGAC.

Partial CDR3 DNA: TGCGCCAGCCTAGATGGGGACTCTTACACAGATACG. Its translation is CASLDGDSYTDT. From start to end, the CDR3 is CASLDGDSYTDTQYF. The chain combines TRBV10-1 with TRBJ2-3, with a weak D call TRBD2 (6 bases). The DNA ends 3 residues before the CDR3 does, and the rest of the CDR3 is filled in from the germline J gene. The CDR3 has 15 residues. V was pared by 8 bases and J by 2 bases, with 17 bases between. The germline V gene has CDR1 WNHNN and CDR2 SYGVQD (reference sequence).

Note on this clone: The read ends 3 residues shy of where the CDR3 ends; the end is completed using the germline J gene. The chain joins TRBV20-1 to TRBJ2-3, with D perhaps matching TRBD2 (6 bases). This CDR3 spans 15 amino acids. Germline values: CDR1 DFQATT, CDR2 SNEGSKA (reference sequence). Trimming stripped 1 base from V and 2 bases from J, with 13 bases between. The covered CDR3 bases are TGCAGTGCTAGAGGACTAGAGAAATACACAGATACG. Encoded protein: CSARGLEKYTDT. The whole CDR3 protein reads CSARGLEKYTDTQYF.

On this clone: Other DNA sequences in the sample encode the same CDR3. CDR3 region: CASSMGANNEQFF. CDR3 bases read: TGTGCCAGTAGTATGGGGGCGAACAATGAG. The chain employs TRBV19 and TRBJ2-1; tentative D call: TRBD1 (6 bases). The CDR3 extends 3 residues past the end of the read, so its final part is completed from the germline J gene. This CDR3 spans 13 amino acids. Between the trimmed V and J ends, which lost 3 bases and 5 bases, there was a span of 8 bases. Per the germline V gene, CDR1 is LNHDA and CDR2 is SQIVND (reference sequence).

Turning to this clone: The read terminates 3 residues before the CDR3 end, so the remaining end is supplied by the germline J gene. The chain links TRBV30 to TRBJ1-6; D possibly corresponds to TRBD1 (5 bases). Germline-derived CDR1 and CDR2 are GTSNPN and SVGIG (reference sequence). Trimming left V 0 bases short and J 7 bases short, with 10 bases between. This CDR3 has 14 amino acids. CDR3 amino acids: CAWSVRQSNSPLHF. The CDR3 bases that were read are TGTGCCTGGAGTGTAAGACAGTCAAATTCACCC.

Regarding this clone: Coverage ceases 3 residues before the CDR3 finishes, and the germline J gene fills in the end. The chain uses TRBV6-1 and TRBJ2-2; D is perhaps TRBD1 (6 bases). V gave up 1 base and J gave up 4 bases, with 19 bases separating them. Germline CDR1 and CDR2: MNHNS and SASEGT. The CDR3 loop spans 18 amino acids. The sequenced CDR3 bases are TGTGCCAGCAGTGAAGGCCTCTACAGGGCTCCGAGCACCGGGGAG. As protein: CASSEGLYRAPSTGE. The CDR3 reads in full as CASSEGLYRAPSTGELFF.

About this clone: The CDR3 is cut off 3 residues early in the read; its end comes from the germline J gene. The V gene is TRBV27, the J gene TRBJ2-2; the D is unclear. The CDR3 totals 16 residues. The V and J ends lost 4 bases and 4 bases respectively, with 16 bases between them. Per germline, CDR1 MNHEY and CDR2 SMNVEV (reference sequence). CDR3 sequence reads: CASSSAPRATTGELFF. CDR3 bases read: TGTGCCAGCAGTTCCGCCCCCCGAGCCACCACCGGGGAG.

As for this clone: The read ends 3 residues before the CDR3 terminus; that terminus is restored from the germline J gene. This chain connects TRBV11-2 to TRBJ2-7, with D possibly TRBD1 on 5 matching bases. The CDR3 has 13 amino acids. The germline V gene encodes CDR1 SGHAT and CDR2 FQNNGV. Trimming pared 1 base from V and 5 bases from J, leaving 9 bases between. CDR3 bases read: TGTGCCAGCAGCTTAGTTATCAGGGACGAG. This codes for CASSLVIRDE. The entire CDR3 protein reads CASSLVIRDEQYF.

With regard to this clone: The read ends 3 residues early relative to the CDR3; the germline J gene fills the gap. The chain uses TRBV7-7 and TRBJ2-2, with 14 bases that match TRBD2. The germline CDR1 and CDR2 sequences are SSHAT and FNYEAQ (reference sequence). With 4 bases clipped from V and 0 bases from J, the junction kept 4 bases outside the gene matches. The CDR3 is 18 residues long. This CDR3 is CASSSGLAGVSNTGELFF. CDR3 DNA, as far as it was read: TGTGCCAGCAGCTCGGGACTAGCGGGGGTCTCGAACACCGGGGAG.

A remark on this clone: The CDR3 extends 3 residues past the end of the read, so its final part is completed from the germline J gene. The V gene is TRBV5-1, the J gene TRBJ2-7; 10 bases are a match to TRBD2. The length of the CDR3 is 15 residues. The germline V gene has CDR1 SGHRS and CDR2 YFSETQ. V was clipped by 0 bases and J by 4 bases; unmatched bases: 4. Partial CDR3 DNA: TGCGCCAGCAGCTTGGATCTAGCGGGAGCTTACGAG. Translated: CASSLDLAGAYE. The CDR3 in its entirety is CASSLDLAGAYEQYF. Based on the CDR3 plus reference TRBV5-1 and TRBJ2-7, the full variable domain is KAGVTQTPRYLIKTRGQQVTLSCSPISGHRSVSWYQQTPGQGLQFLFEYFSETQRNKGNFPGRFSGRQFSNSRSEMNVSTLELGDSALYLCASSLDLAGAYEQYFGPGTRLTVT.

As for this clone: Read sequence stops 3 residues before the CDR3 end, and the germline J gene provides the missing end. The J gene is TRBJ1-2, the V gene TRBV19, with 7 bases aligning to TRBD1. CDR3 length equals 15 residues. The germline V gene has CDR1 LNHDA and CDR2 SQIVND (reference sequence). The CDR3 loop reads CASSISPQGIYDYTF. The part of the CDR3 DNA that was read is TGTGCCAGTAGTATAAGTCCACAGGGGATCTACGAC. Variable domain in full (rest from reference TRBV19 and TRBJ1-2): DGGITQSPKYLFRKEGQNVTLSCEQNLNHDAMYWYRQDPGQGLRLIYYSQIVNDFQKGDIAEGYSVSREKKESFPLTVTSAQKNPTAFYLCASSISPQGIYDYTFGSGTRLTVV.

Remarks on this clone: The CDR3 goes on 3 residues after the read ends, and that part is filled in from the germline J gene. This rearrangement joins TRBV5-4 to TRBJ2-3; D is perhaps TRBD1 (6 bases). The CDR3 runs to 16 residues. Between the trimmed V and J ends, which lost 4 bases and 2 bases, there was a span of 17 bases. CDR1 is SGHNT and CDR2 is YYREEE in the germline V gene (reference sequence). This CDR3 reads CASSVQGSTITDTQYF. CDR3 bases read: TGTGCCAGCAGCGTACAGGGATCCACCATCACAGATACG.

Worth noting for this clone: The CDR3 extends 3 residues past the end of the read, so its final part is completed from the germline J gene. The V call is TRBV19, the J call TRBJ2-7, with no clear D. Trimming cost V 7 bases and J 6 bases, with 16 bases left between them. The CDR3 totals 13 residues. In germline, CDR1 is LNHDA, CDR2 SQIVND (reference sequence). Partial CDR3 DNA: TGTGCCAGTAACGCGGCCTCATCGGGCGAG. This sequence encodes CASNAASSGE. The whole CDR3 reads CASNAASSGEQYF.

As concerns this clone: The read ends 3 residues early relative to the CDR3; the germline J gene fills the gap. The V gene is TRBV7-2, the J gene TRBJ2-1; 10 bases line up with TRBD2. Germline trimming cut 5 bases from V and 8 bases from J; bases unmatched to any gene: 6. Germline loops: CDR1 SGHTA, CDR2 FQGNSA. The CDR3 is 14 amino acids. This chain's CDR3 is CASSPGTSEDEQFF. CDR3 DNA, as far as it was read: TGTGCCAGCAGCCCCGGGACTAGCGAAGATGAG.

Details on this clone: The CDR3 end is not reached by the read, which stops 3 residues before it; the germline J gene fills it in. This sequence joins TRBV20-1 and TRBJ2-4, with D maybe TRBD1 (5 bases). The CDR3 extends over 13 amino acids. From germline, CDR1 is DFQATT and CDR2 SNEGSKA (reference sequence). The V end lost 2 bases, the J end lost 4 bases, and 9 bases lay between the germline ends. The chain's CDR3 is CSARRGSKNIQYF. The DNA read from the CDR3 is TGCAGTGCTAGAAGGGGCAGTAAAAACATT.

A note on this clone: Coverage ceases 3 residues before the CDR3 finishes, and the germline J gene fills in the end. This chain links TRBV2 with TRBJ2-2; 7 bases are a match to TRBD1. The CDR3 has 12 residues. The germline V gene encodes CDR1 SNHLY and CDR2 FYNNEI. The CDR3 sequence: CASGTEDEKLFF. Incomplete CDR3 DNA: TGTGCCAGCGGGACAGAGGATGAAAAG.

Details on this clone: The read terminates 3 residues before the CDR3 end, so the remaining end is supplied by the germline J gene. J is TRBJ2-5 and V is TRBV13, with no clear D. Germline loops: CDR1 PRHDT, CDR2 FYEKMQ (reference sequence). The V gene lost 1 base and the J gene lost 3 bases, with 6 bases spanning the gap. The CDR3 spans 13 residues. Incomplete CDR3 DNA: TGTGCCAGCAGCTTAGTCCGGGAAGAGACC. Its translation is CASSLVREET. The full CDR3 protein is CASSLVREETQYF.

With regard to this clone: The sequenced fragment ends 3 residues before the CDR3 boundary, so the rest is inferred from the germline J gene. The rearrangement joins TRBV10-1 to TRBJ2-5; a weak D match, TRBD1 (5 bases). Germline loops: CDR1 WNHNN, CDR2 SYGVQD (reference sequence). The V end lost 3 bases, the J end lost 4 bases, and 15 bases lay between the germline ends. The CDR3 contains 15 residues. The CDR3 loop is CASSEGGAGPETQYF. The covered CDR3 bases are TGCGCCAGCAGTGAAGGCGGCGCAGGGCCAGAGACC.